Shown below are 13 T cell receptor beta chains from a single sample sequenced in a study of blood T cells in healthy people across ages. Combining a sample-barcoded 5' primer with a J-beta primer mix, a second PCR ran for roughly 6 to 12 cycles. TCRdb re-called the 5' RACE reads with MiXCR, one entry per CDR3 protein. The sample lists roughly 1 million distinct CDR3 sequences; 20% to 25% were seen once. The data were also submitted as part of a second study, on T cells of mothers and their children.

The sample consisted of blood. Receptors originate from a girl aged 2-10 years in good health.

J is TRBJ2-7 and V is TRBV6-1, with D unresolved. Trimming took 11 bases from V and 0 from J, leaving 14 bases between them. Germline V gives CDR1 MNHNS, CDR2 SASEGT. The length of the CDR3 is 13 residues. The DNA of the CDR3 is TGTGCCCTGAGACCATGGAGCTCCTACGAGCAGTACTTC. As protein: CALRPWSSYEQYF.

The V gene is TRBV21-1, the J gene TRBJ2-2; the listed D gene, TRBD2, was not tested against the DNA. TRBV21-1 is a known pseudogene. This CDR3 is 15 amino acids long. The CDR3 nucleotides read TGTGCCAGCAGCATACCTAGCGGGAGGTCCGGGGAGCTGTTTTTT. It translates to CASSIPSGRSGELFF.

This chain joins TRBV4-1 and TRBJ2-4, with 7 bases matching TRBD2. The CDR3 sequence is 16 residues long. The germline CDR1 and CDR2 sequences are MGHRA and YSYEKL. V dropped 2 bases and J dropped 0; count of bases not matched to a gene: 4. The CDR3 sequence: CASSQIIAGAKNIQYF. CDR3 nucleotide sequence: TGCGCCAGCAGCCAAATCATAGCGGGAGCCAAAAACATTCAGTACTTC.

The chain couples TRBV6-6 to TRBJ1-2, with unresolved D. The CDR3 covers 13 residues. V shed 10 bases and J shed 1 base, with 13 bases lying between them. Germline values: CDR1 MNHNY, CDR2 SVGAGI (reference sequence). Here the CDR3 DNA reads TGTGCCAACCGAGAGGGCGGTAACTATGGCTACACCTTC. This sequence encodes CANREGGNYGYTF.

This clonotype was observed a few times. The CDR3 here is CASSELGTSGRSTDTQYF. For the CDR3, the DNA is TGTGCCAGCAGTGAATTGGGAACTAGCGGGAGAAGCACAGATACGCAGTATTTT. The chain recombines TRBV25-1 with TRBJ2-3; the match to TRBD2 covers 11 bases. Germline V gene lookup returns CDR1 MGHDK and CDR2 SYGVNS. The CDR3 covers 18 residues. The V and J ends lost 1 base and 0 bases, in that order; junction bases with no gene match: 6.

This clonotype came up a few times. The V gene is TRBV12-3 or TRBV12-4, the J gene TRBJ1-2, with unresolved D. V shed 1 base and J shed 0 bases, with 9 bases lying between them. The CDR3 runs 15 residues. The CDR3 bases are TGTGCCAGCAGTTTAGTGGCAGTTACTAACTATGGCTACACCTTC. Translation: CASSLVAVTNYGYTF.

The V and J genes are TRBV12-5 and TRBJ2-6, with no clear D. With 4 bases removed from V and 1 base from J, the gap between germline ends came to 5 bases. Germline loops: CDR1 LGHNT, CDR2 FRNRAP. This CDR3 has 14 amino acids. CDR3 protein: CASGYSSGANVLTF. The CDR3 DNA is TGTGCTAGTGGTTATTCGTCTGGGGCCAACGTCCTGACTTTC.

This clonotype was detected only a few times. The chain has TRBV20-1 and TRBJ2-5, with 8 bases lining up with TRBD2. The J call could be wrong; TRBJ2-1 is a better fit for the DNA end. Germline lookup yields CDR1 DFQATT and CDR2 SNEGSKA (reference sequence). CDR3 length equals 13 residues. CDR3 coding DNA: TGCAGCGGGGAGCGGGAGAGACAGGATGAGCAGTTCTTC. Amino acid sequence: CSGERERQDEQFF.

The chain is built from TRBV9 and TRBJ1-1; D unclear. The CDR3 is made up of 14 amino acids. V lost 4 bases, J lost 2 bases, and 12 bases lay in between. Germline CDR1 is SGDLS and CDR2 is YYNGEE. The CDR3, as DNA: TGTGCCAGCAGCCCCTACGGTGAAAACACTGAAGCTTTCTTT. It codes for CASSPYGENTEAFF.

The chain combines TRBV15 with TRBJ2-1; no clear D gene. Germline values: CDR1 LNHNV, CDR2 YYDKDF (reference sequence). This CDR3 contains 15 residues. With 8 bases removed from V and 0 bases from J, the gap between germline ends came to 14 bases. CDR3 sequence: CATSTTPTSYNEQFF. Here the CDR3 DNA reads TGTGCCACCTCAACTACCCCAACCTCCTACAATGAGCAGTTCTTC.

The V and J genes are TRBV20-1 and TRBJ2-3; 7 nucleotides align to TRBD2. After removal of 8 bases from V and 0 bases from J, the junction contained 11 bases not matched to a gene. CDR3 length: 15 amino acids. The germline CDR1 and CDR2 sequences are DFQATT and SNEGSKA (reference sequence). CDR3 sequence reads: CSPGRGGTSTDTQYF. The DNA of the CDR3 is TGCAGTCCCGGTAGGGGAGGGACTAGCACAGATACGCAGTATTTT.

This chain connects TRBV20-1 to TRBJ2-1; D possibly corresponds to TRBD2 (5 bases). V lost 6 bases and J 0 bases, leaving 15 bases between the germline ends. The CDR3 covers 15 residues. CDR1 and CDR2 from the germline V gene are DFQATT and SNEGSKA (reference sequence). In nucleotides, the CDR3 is TGCAGTGCCCTTGGACTCGAAAGCTCCTACAATGAGCAGTTCTTC. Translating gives CSALGLESSYNEQFF.

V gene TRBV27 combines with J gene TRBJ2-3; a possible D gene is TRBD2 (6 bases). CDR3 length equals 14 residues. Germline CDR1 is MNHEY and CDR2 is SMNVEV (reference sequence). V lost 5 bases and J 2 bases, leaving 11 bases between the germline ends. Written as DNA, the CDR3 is TGTGCCAGCAGTCGGGACTTAGACACAGATACGCAGTATTTT. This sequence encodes CASSRDLDTDTQYF.